What follows are 29 T cell receptor beta chains derived from one specimen sequenced in a study of T cells in Graves' hyperthyroidism and ophthalmopathy. The CDR3 regions of TCR beta were amplified from RNA transcripts. First-round RT-PCR with HTBI primers amplified the TCR CDR3 region. TCRdb recomputed calls from the multiplex PCR reads with MiXCR, one row per CDR3 protein. There are nearly 600,000 distinct CDR3 sequences in the sample; 11% to 15% occur only once, and 4.5% to 6% lies in the top ten. The sample comprised blood. The receptor source for this set is a woman in her thirties with Graves' hyperthyroidism that later progressed to Graves' ophthalmopathy.

At least ten counts were recorded for this clonotype. The chain employs TRBV12-3 or TRBV12-4 and TRBJ2-7; a possible D gene is TRBD2 (7 bases). V was shortened by 7 bases and J by 1 base, with 17 bases between the two germline ends. CDR3 size: 15 residues. CDR3 bases: TGTGCCAGCACCCCAGGGGAGGGATATTCCTACGAGCAGTACTTC. It is translated as CASTPGEGYSYEQYF.

This clonotype occurred many times. V usage is TRBV20-1 and J usage is TRBJ2-7, with TRBD2 as a possible D gene (6 bases). This CDR3 has 13 residues. CDR1 is DFQATT and CDR2 is SNEGSKA in the germline V gene (reference sequence). The ends were cut back, 6 bases at V and 3 bases at J, with 15 bases in the middle. CDR3 region: CSAVQGLSYEQYF. The DNA for the CDR3 is TGCAGTGCCGTTCAGGGACTGAGCTACGAGCAGTACTTC.

In its sample, this clonotype was seen many times. This rearrangement joins TRBV20-1 to TRBJ2-7; 11 bases are a match to TRBD2. CDR3 length: 17 residues. The ends lost 0 bases at V and 3 bases at J; junction bases unmatched: 10. Per the germline V gene, CDR1 is DFQATT and CDR2 is SNEGSKA (reference sequence). Written as DNA, the CDR3 is TGCAGTGCTAGAGATCAGGGCCCGACTAGCGGGAACTACGAGCAGTACTTC. This gives the protein CSARDQGPTSGNYEQYF.

The table lists this clonotype with many counts. The chain's CDR3 is CASSPSINRGPNYGYTF. Written as DNA, the CDR3 is TGTGCCAGCAGTCCTTCTATTAACAGGGGGCCCAACTATGGCTACACCTTC. The chain employs TRBV7-9 and TRBJ1-2, with 9 bases lining up with TRBD1. Germline values: CDR1 SEHNR, CDR2 FQNEAQ (reference sequence). V gave up 6 bases and J gave up 2 bases; unmatched junction bases: 13. The CDR3 extends over 17 amino acids.

This clonotype was detected a few times. The gene calls are TRBV9 and TRBJ2-7; unclear D gene. Germline lookup yields CDR1 SGDLS and CDR2 YYNGEE. Trimming shortened V by 2 bases and J by 3 bases, and 12 bases separated the two germline ends. The CDR3 is 14 amino acids. CDR3 amino acids: CASSVEGTFYEQYF. CDR3 nucleotides: TGTGCCAGCAGCGTCGAAGGCACTTTCTACGAGCAGTACTTC.

The chain links TRBV6-1 to TRBJ2-6; TRBD2 matches at 7 bases. The germline gives CDR1 MNHNS, CDR2 SASEGT. J was trimmed by 0 bases and V by 4 bases; bases with no gene match: 12. The CDR3 sequence is 19 residues long. CDR3 sequence: CASSVGGRAGSSGANVLTF. The CDR3 DNA reads TGTGCCAGCAGTGTTGGGGGGAGGGCGGGGAGCTCTGGGGCCAACGTCCTGACTTTC.

This chain connects TRBV9 to TRBJ2-7; the match to TRBD2 covers 11 bases. The CDR3 runs to 16 residues. The V gene end was trimmed by 4 bases and the J gene end by 5 bases; junction bases not matched to a gene: 11. The germline CDR1 and CDR2 sequences are SGDLS and YYNGEE. Here the CDR3 DNA reads TGTGCCAGCAGCTTAGGGGGGCTAGCGGGAGGAAACGAGCAGTACTTC. Translating it yields CASSLGGLAGGNEQYF.

Worth noting for this clonotype: Since a much larger clone is just one base distant, this may be a read error. The chain couples TRBV6-1 to TRBJ1-2; D perhaps matches TRBD1 (5 bases). Germline CDR1 and CDR2: MNHNS and SASEGT. V was trimmed by 6 bases and J by 1 base, leaving 18 bases between them. The CDR3 length is 16 residues. The CDR3 sequence is CASSPGAGRNNYGYTF. CDR3 sequence (DNA): TGTGCCAGCAGCCCCGGGGCAGGCCGGAATAACTATGGCTACACCTTC.

This clonotype has ten or more counts. The chain combines TRBV6-2 or TRBV6-3 with TRBJ2-3, with D unclear. Germline V lookup: CDR1 MNHEY, CDR2 SVGEGT. The CDR3 contains 15 residues. With 6 bases removed from V and 4 bases from J, the gap between germline ends came to 17 bases. CDR3 nucleotides: TGTGCCAGCAGCCCGGACCTAGTCAAGGCAGATACGCAGTATTTT. This sequence encodes CASSPDLVKADTQYF.

The genes are TRBV18 and TRBJ2-2, with D perhaps matching TRBD1 (6 bases). V dropped 6 bases and J dropped 5 bases, with 16 bases sitting between them. The CDR3 runs to 15 residues. CDR1 and CDR2 from the germline V gene are KGHSH and LQKENI. The CDR3 bases are TGTGCCAGCTCGCGACAGGTTTCTCAAACCGGGGAGCTGTTTTTT. It specifies CASSRQVSQTGELFF.

The chain combines TRBV18 with TRBJ2-7, with 7 positions matching TRBD2. The V segment lost 3 bases and the J segment 0 bases; nucleotides outside the gene matches: 17. This CDR3 spans 19 amino acids. The V gene's germline CDR1 is KGHSH and CDR2 LQKENI. CDR3: CASSPNRTSGSRASYEQYF. Here the CDR3 DNA reads TGTGCCAGCTCACCTAATAGGACTAGTGGGAGTAGGGCCTCCTACGAGCAGTACTTC.

The sample holds a few counts of this clonotype. The chain carries TRBV9 and TRBJ2-1, with D perhaps being TRBD1 or TRBD2 (5 bases each). Trimming stripped 4 bases from V and 6 bases from J, with 17 bases between. This CDR3 has 15 residues. The germline gives CDR1 SGDLS, CDR2 YYNGEE. The CDR3 loop reads CASSRGGESANEQFF. CDR3 in DNA: TGTGCCAGCAGCCGTGGGGGAGAGTCCGCCAATGAGCAGTTCTTC.

This clonotype was recorded many times. The chain links TRBV7-2 to TRBJ2-3, with TRBD2 identical over 11 bases. The CDR3 loop spans 13 amino acids. The V segment lost 9 bases and the J segment 4 bases; nucleotides outside the gene matches: 3. Germline V gives CDR1 SGHTA, CDR2 FQGNSA. The CDR3 bases are TGTGCCAGTAGCGGGAGGGGGTCAGATACGCAGTATTTT. Its protein is CASSGRGSDTQYF.

There are many counts of this clonotype. The rearrangement uses TRBV7-3 and TRBJ2-1, with 10 bases matching TRBD1. Germline values: CDR1 SGHTA, CDR2 FQGTGA. The CDR3 totals 15 residues. J gave up 7 bases and V 0 bases, and 3 bases lay outside the gene matches. CDR3 region: CASSLTGQGMNEQFF. The CDR3 DNA reads as TGTGCCAGCAGCTTAACGGGACAGGGGATGAATGAGCAGTTCTTC.

This clonotype was seen many times. The chain carries TRBV20-1 and TRBJ1-6; D gene ambiguous. There are 16 residues in the CDR3. Germline values: CDR1 DFQATT, CDR2 SNEGSKA (reference sequence). V was clipped by 2 bases and J by 5 bases, with 16 bases between them. In DNA form, the CDR3 reads TGCAGTGCTAGACCTAGTCCCAGTCCCGATAATTCACCCCTCCACTTT. Amino acids: CSARPSPSPDNSPLHF.

The chain carries TRBV29-1 and TRBJ2-7; D is possibly TRBD2 (5 bases). The CDR3 is 11 residues long. Germline CDR1 and CDR2: SQVTM and ANQGSEA. V was trimmed by 6 bases and J by 5 bases, leaving 11 bases between them. Here the CDR3 reads CSVLYGNEQYF. CDR3 in DNA: TGCAGCGTGCTCTACGGGAACGAGCAGTACTTC.

On this clonotype: A much bigger clone sits one base away, suggesting this may be a read error. The V gene is TRBV28, the J gene TRBJ2-2, with 12 bases that match TRBD1. In germline, CDR1 is MDHEN, CDR2 SYDVKM. The CDR3 runs to 15 residues. The CDR3 region is CASSSGQGAPGDLFF. The DNA for the CDR3 is TGTGCCAGCAGTTCGGGACAGGGGGCCCCCGGGGATCTGTTTTTT.

This clonotype showed up many times. The chain uses TRBV6-1 and TRBJ2-1; 10 bases are a match to TRBD2. The ends lost 1 base at V and 5 bases at J; junction bases unmatched: 5. The CDR3 spans 16 residues. Germline V gene lookup returns CDR1 MNHNS and CDR2 SASEGT. The CDR3 sequence is CASSEEQREGHNEQFF. The CDR3 nucleotides are TGTGCCAGCAGTGAAGAGCAGCGGGAGGGCCACAATGAGCAGTTCTTC.

In this sample, this clonotype turned up a few times. This chain uses TRBV28 with TRBJ2-1, with D unresolved. This CDR3 contains 15 residues. Trimming took 2 bases from V and 7 from J, leaving 15 bases between them. The germline CDR1 and CDR2 sequences are MDHEN and SYDVKM. The CDR3 coding sequence is TGTGCCAGCAGTTTAGGTGGTGGAATCATAAATGAGCAGTTCTTC. Encoded protein: CASSLGGGIINEQFF. Variable domain in full (rest from reference TRBV28 and TRBJ2-1): DVKVTQSSRYLVKRTGEKVFLECVQDMDHENMFWYRQDPGLGLRLIYFSYDVKMKEKGDIPEGYSVSREKKERFSLILESASTNQTSMYLCASSLGGGIINEQFFGPGTRLTVL.

J is TRBJ2-2 and V is TRBV15; the match to TRBD1 covers 8 bases. The CDR3 consists of 16 residues. Trimming removed 1 base from V and 9 bases from J; junction bases left unmatched: 10. CDR1 and CDR2 from the germline V gene are LNHNV and YYDKDF (reference sequence). CDR3 sequence: CATSRGQGAGSRELFF. As DNA, the CDR3 is TGTGCCACCAGCAGAGGCCAGGGGGCCGGGTCAAGGGAGCTGTTTTTT.

This clonotype was counted a few times. CDR3 in DNA: TGTGCCAGCAGTCTTCAGGGGGCGAATGAGCAGTTCTTC. Amino acid sequence: CASSLQGANEQFF. The chain has TRBV28 and TRBJ2-1; TRBD1 agrees at 8 bases. This CDR3 is 13 amino acids long. Per germline, CDR1 MDHEN and CDR2 SYDVKM. The J segment lost 7 bases and the V segment lost 5 bases, leaving 4 bases of the junction unmatched.

This clonotype was seen at least ten times. V and J are TRBV11-3 and TRBJ2-4, with 13 positions matching TRBD2. The CDR3 loop spans 21 amino acids. Trimming removed 2 bases from V and 2 bases from J; junction bases left unmatched: 15. Looked up from germline, CDR1 is SGHNT and CDR2 is YENEEA. CDR3 sequence: CASSLRGGSRLAGGPKNIQYF. The CDR3 coding sequence is TGTGCCAGCAGCTTAAGGGGGGGATCAAGACTAGCGGGAGGACCCAAAAACATTCAGTACTTC. The complete variable domain, with remaining parts taken from reference TRBV11-3 and TRBJ2-4, reads EAGVVQSPRYKIIEKKQPVAFWCNPISGHNTLYWYLQNLGQGPELLIRYENEEAVDDSQLPKDRFSAERLKGVDSTLKIQPAELGDSAVYLCASSLRGGSRLAGGPKNIQYFGAGTRLSVL.

Many counts were recorded for this clonotype. The chain links TRBV12-3 or TRBV12-4 to TRBJ1-1; a weak D match, TRBD1 (5 bases). The CDR3 totals 14 residues. V lost 2 bases to trimming and J lost 2 bases, with 9 bases between them. The CDR3 nucleotides read TGTGCCAGCAGTTTACAGGGATTTAACACTGAAGCTTTCTTT. Translation gives CASSLQGFNTEAFF.

In this sample, this clonotype turned up a few times. This sequence joins TRBV18 and TRBJ2-1, with TRBD2 matching over 10 bases. The germline CDR1 and CDR2 sequences are KGHSH and LQKENI. There are 15 residues in the CDR3. V was clipped by 6 bases and J by 7 bases; unmatched bases: 9. CDR3 bases: TGTGCCAGCTCGCCCCCTAGCGGGAGTCGGAATGAGCAGTTCTTC. It translates to CASSPPSGSRNEQFF.

A note on this clonotype: This may stem from a read error, because a much larger clone lies one nucleotide away. V gene TRBV12-3 or TRBV12-4 combines with J gene TRBJ2-7; D is unclear. The V gene lost 5 bases and the J gene lost 8 bases, with 22 bases spanning the gap. This CDR3 has 15 residues. CDR3 in DNA: TGTGCCAGCAGTCTAGGGCCAAGGCCAGCGCTACAGCAGTACTTC. It specifies CASSLGPRPALQQYF.

The rearrangement links TRBV7-9 to TRBJ2-5; 14 nucleotides align to TRBD2. The CDR3 has 16 amino acids. Germline CDR1 reads SEHNR; CDR2 reads FQNEAQ (reference sequence). J was trimmed by 9 bases and V by 0 bases; bases with no gene match: 6. CDR3 residues: CASSLAGTSGSDPQYF. The CDR3 DNA sequence: TGTGCCAGCAGCTTAGCGGGGACTAGCGGGAGCGATCCCCAGTACTTC.

This clonotype occurred many times. This chain connects TRBV5-6 to TRBJ2-1; 11 bases align to TRBD2. V lost 2 bases, J lost 0 bases, and 4 bases stayed unmatched. Germline lookup yields CDR1 SGHDT and CDR2 YYEEEE. The CDR3 covers 17 residues. CDR3 in DNA: TGTGCCAGCAGCTTCCAAGGACTAGCGGGCTCCTACAATGAGCAGTTCTTC. Translating it yields CASSFQGLAGSYNEQFF. Full variable domain (outside the CDR3, taken from reference TRBV5-6 and TRBJ2-1): DAGVTQSPTHLIKTRGQQVTLRCSPKSGHDTVSWYQQALGQGPQFIFQYYEEEERQRGNFPDRFSGHQFPNYSSELNVNALLLGDSALYLCASSFQGLAGSYNEQFFGPGTRLTVL.

This clonotype occurred many times. This chain uses TRBV24-1 with TRBJ1-2; D is unresolved. CDR3 length: 21 amino acids. V lost 1 base and J lost 0, with 26 bases in between. CDR1 is KGHDR and CDR2 is SFDVKD in the germline V gene. The CDR3 reads CATSDFPSYVPALIANYGYTF. DNA for the CDR3: TGTGCCACCAGTGATTTCCCATCCTATGTACCAGCCCTGATAGCTAACTATGGCTACACCTTC.

There are many counts of this clonotype. V and J are TRBV2 and TRBJ2-3; 8 nucleotides match TRBD2. The CDR3 sequence is 17 residues long. V lost 4 bases and J lost 2; bases outside the gene matches: 11. Germline lookup yields CDR1 SNHLY and CDR2 FYNNEI. This CDR3 is CASSVRSGLAPTDTQYF. The CDR3 region has the DNA TGTGCCAGCAGTGTGAGGTCCGGACTAGCCCCCACAGATACGCAGTATTTT.